This record concerns one T cell receptor beta chain sequence. Repertoires were generated with immunoSEQ multiplex PCR, while TCRdb's copy carries only in-frame clones and drops some. The table lists 250,000 to 350,000 clones, more than 75% of them singletons. V dropped 1 base and J dropped 9; count of bases not matched to a gene: 14. CDR1 and CDR2 (germline): MGHDK, SYGVNS. The CDR3 covers 17 residues. These data originate in a study of blood T cell repertoires in COVID-19. Study at large: Donors in the United States, Italy and Spain gave samples during acute or convalescent COVID-19.

Participant ages covered roughly 18 to 90 years across approximately 25 US areas. Sequenced sample: PBMCs or T cells enriched from blood (not recorded which). The chain combines TRBV25-1 with TRBJ1-1, with 10 positions matching TRBD1. The source is a woman aged 55-70 years in a cohort exposed to, infected with or recovered from COVID-19 (not recorded which). The CDR3 spells CASSESRGTGVIFQAFF. The CDR3 DNA is TGTGCCAGCAGTGAATCCCGGGGGACAGGGGTAATTTTTCAAGCTTTCTTT.